The entry below describes one TCR beta chain. The data were obtained in a study of blood T cell repertoires in COVID-19. Study in general: Collection of acute and convalescent COVID-19 samples took place in the United States, Italy and Spain. Sample material is recorded as cDNA or gDNA derived from T cells, B-cell-depleted T cells, or PBMCs.

In the study's own analysis: Cell counts per sample came from amplifying reference gene primers. Clones were read by immunoSEQ multiplex PCR, and TCRdb kept only the in-frame ones, dropping some. V, J and clone size are taken as reported in that table, and D and trimming were inferred from the DNA itself. This sample has about 270,000 clones, with about 90% found just once. The CDR3 totals 15 residues. CDR1 SGHRS and CDR2 YFSETQ come from the germline V gene. V was trimmed by 0 bases and J by 0 bases, leaving 7 bases between them. The receptor comes from a woman aged 25 to 39 with acute COVID-19. The sample consisted of PBMCs or T cells enriched from blood (not recorded which). The chain joins TRBV5-1 to TRBJ1-3, with unresolved D. The CDR3 here is CASSLDTVSGNTIYF. The CDR3 DNA sequence: TGCGCCAGCAGCTTGGATACGGTCTCTGGAAACACCATATATTTT.